The entry below gives a single TCR beta chain sequence along with its context. Its target is not known. The source of the sample is a study of chemoradiotherapy in HPV16-positive cancers. Findings and limits, study-wide: For HPV16-positive patients, expanding HPV-responsive T cells associated with longer recurrence-free survival. Candidate HPV-specific clones and E7-related TCR motifs grew in tumor during treatment.

From germline, CDR1 is MRHNA and CDR2 SNTAGT. V was pared by 2 bases and J by 2 bases, with 21 bases between. The CDR3 extends over 18 amino acids. Here immunoSEQ multiplex PCR was the method, and the copy in TCRdb shows in-frame clones only, minus some. This table holds thousands of clones, 85% to 90% found once. The origin of this receptor is a human donor with HPV-associated anogenital cancer. The chain couples TRBV6-4 to TRBJ2-5, with D possibly TRBD2 on 6 matching bases. The sequences come from tumor tissue, collected from a patient who underwent chemoradiotherapy. The CDR3 region has the DNA TGTGCCAGCAGTGACGGTCGCGGGAACAACGTCCAACAAGAGACCCAGTACTTC. Translated: CASSDGRGNNVQQETQYF.